This record covers a single T cell receptor beta chain. At one boundary the junction diverges from the germline segment, which might be a read error. The data were taken from a study of blood T cells in healthy people across ages. Primed by a sample-barcoded 5' primer and a J-beta primer mix, a second PCR proceeded for about 6 to 12 cycles. TCRdb itself ran the 5' RACE reads through MiXCR, one entry per CDR3 protein. The sample yields about 1.8 million distinct CDR3 sequences, around half seen once. The CDR3 consists of 12 residues. The TCR originated in a woman aged 40 to 50 in good health. The specimen sequenced was blood. The chain carries TRBV12-3 or TRBV12-4 and TRBJ1-1, with a tentative D call TRBD1 (6 bases). CDR3 in amino acids: CASEGGSAEALF. CDR3 sequence (DNA): TGTGCCAGCGAAGGGGGGAGCGCTGAAGCTTTGTTT.